This entry features one T cell receptor (beta chain) sequence. TCRdb keeps only in-frame clones here, not all; method: immunoSEQ multiplex PCR. Among about 76,000 clones listed, roughly 96% were seen once. This sample was taken from a study of technical replicates of blood from several donors. The germline CDR1 and CDR2 sequences are SGHDN and FVKESK. Germline trimming cut 4 bases from V and 7 bases from J; bases unmatched to any gene: 4. CDR3 size: 13 residues. The rearrangement joins TRBV14 to TRBJ1-2, with TRBD1 identical over 9 bases. Material for sequencing was T cells isolated from PBMCs. The TCR was taken from a human donor in good health. CDR3 nucleotide sequence: TGTGCCAGCAGCCCCACAGGGGGCGGTGGCTACACCTTC. It specifies CASSPTGGGGYTF.